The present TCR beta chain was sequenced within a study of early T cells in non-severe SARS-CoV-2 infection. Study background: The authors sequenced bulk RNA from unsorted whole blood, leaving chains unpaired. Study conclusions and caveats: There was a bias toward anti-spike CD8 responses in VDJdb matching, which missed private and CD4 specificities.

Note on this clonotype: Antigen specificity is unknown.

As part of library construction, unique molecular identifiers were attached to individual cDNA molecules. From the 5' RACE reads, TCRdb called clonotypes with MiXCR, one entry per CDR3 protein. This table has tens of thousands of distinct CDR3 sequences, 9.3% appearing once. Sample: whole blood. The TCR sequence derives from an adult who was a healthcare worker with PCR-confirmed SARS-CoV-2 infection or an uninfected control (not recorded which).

In nucleotides, the CDR3 is TGCAGTGCTAGAGTGATAGAAGGCCGGGGCCCTGATGGCTACACCTTC. It is translated as CSARVIEGRGPDGYTF. The rearrangement joins TRBV20-1 to TRBJ1-2; possible D gene TRBD1, 5 bases. CDR3 length: 16 residues. Trimming stripped 1 base from V and 6 bases from J, with 21 bases between. The germline CDR1 and CDR2 sequences are DFQATT and SNEGSKA (reference sequence).